This record concerns one TCR beta chain sequence. The sample originates from a study of preoperative IRX-2 immunotherapy in early breast cancer. The treatment is: preoperative locoregional IRX-2 cytokine immunotherapy. Patients received preoperative, locoregional IRX-2 cytokine immunotherapy in a phase Ib study. Using immunoSEQ multiplex PCR, the repertoire was profiled, and TCRdb retains in-frame clones only, with some absent. Here the sample spans tens of thousands of clones, around 95% being singletons. The CDR3 runs 12 residues. Germline lookup yields CDR1 SGDLS and CDR2 YYNGEE. J lost 14 bases, V lost 4 bases, and 8 bases had no gene match.

This sample comprised tumor tissue, obtained after IRX-2 immunotherapy. The chain recombines TRBV9 with TRBJ1-2; 10 nucleotides align to TRBD1. The TCR originated in a human donor with breast cancer. Written as DNA, the CDR3 is TGTGCCAGCAGCCCCGGGACAGGGGTTTCTACCTTC. The encoded protein is CASSPGTGVSTF.